The present T cell receptor beta chain was sequenced within a study of T cell responses to AZD1222 COVID-19 vaccine. Produced via immunoSEQ multiplex PCR; TCRdb's table is partial and in-frame only. The sample includes under 200,000 clones, 88% of them seen just once. Broader study findings: Donors in the cohort were predominantly white British and more often female, and clonal diversity was possibly underestimated.

Notes on this clone: Its antigen is unknown.

The specimen comprised peripheral blood, sampled on day 0 of AZD1222 vaccination. The TCR was taken from an adult in good health.

The CDR3 nucleotides read TGTGCCAGCAGTCGGCAGGGAGCTGGGGCCAACGTCCTGACTTTC. This gives the protein CASSRQGAGANVLTF. V and J are TRBV7-9 and TRBJ2-6; D tentatively fits TRBD1 or TRBD2 (5 bases each). The length of the CDR3 is 15 residues. Germline V gene sequence: CDR1 SEHNR, CDR2 FQNEAQ (reference sequence). V lost 6 bases and J lost 2, with 11 bases in between. Complete variable domain (other parts from reference TRBV7-9 and TRBJ2-6): DTGVSQNPRHKITKRGQNVTFRCDPISEHNRLYWYRQTLGQGPEFLTYFQNEAQLEKSRLLSDRFSAERPKGSFSTLEIQRTEQGDSAMYLCASSRQGAGANVLTFGAGSRLTVL.